This T cell receptor (beta chain) was recorded in a study of shared clonotypes between healthy human individuals. Concerning this clone itself: Antigen unknown.

The CDR3 is made up of 16 amino acids. Germline V gives CDR1 MNHNY, CDR2 SVGAGI (reference sequence). Deletions cut 6 bases from V and 6 bases from J, with 21 bases between. Division of CD4+ cells produced a CD45RA+ naive subset and a CD45RA-negative memory subset. Using immunoSEQ multiplex PCR, the repertoire was profiled, and TCRdb retains in-frame clones only, with some absent. The sample records over a million clones, 75% being singletons. Study-wide results and caveats: Naive subsets generally had larger estimated richness than memory subsets.

This receptor was obtained from a man aged 18 to 29 in good health. V usage is TRBV6-6 and J usage is TRBJ2-1, with D perhaps matching TRBD1 or TRBD2 (5 bases each). Sequencing was performed on memory CD4+ T cells sorted from blood. Subset: CD45RA-negative fraction. CDR3 coding DNA: TGTGCCAGCAGACATCATTTGGGGGATAGGGTCAATGAGCAGTTCTTC. As protein: CASRHHLGDRVNEQFF.